This paragraph reports one T cell receptor beta chain. This entry comes from a study of blood T cells in healthy people across ages. The V gene's germline CDR1 is SEHNR and CDR2 FQNEAQ (reference sequence). The CDR3 length is 15 residues. Deletions cut 3 bases from V and 4 bases from J, with 15 bases between. Combining a sample-barcoded 5' primer with a J-beta primer mix, a second PCR ran for roughly 6 to 11 cycles. TCRdb called the 5' RACE reads again in MiXCR, with one record for every CDR3 protein. The data show about 510,000 distinct CDR3 sequences, roughly a quarter seen once. The sample was also reused in another study, on T cells of mothers and their children. That study reports: Overlap ran slightly, non-significantly higher for related than unrelated mother-child pairs.

The sequenced sample consisted of blood. The chain joins TRBV7-9 to TRBJ1-2; D may be TRBD1 (6 bases). This TCR derives from a boy between 2 and 10 years old in good health. CDR3 bases: TGTGCCAGCAGCTTCGGGGGGCGCTTAGGCTATGGCTACACCTTC. Its protein product is CASSFGGRLGYGYTF.